The clone carrying this T cell receptor (beta chain) was picked up a small number of times. The germline gives CDR1 SQVTM, CDR2 ANQGSEA. V lost 6 bases and J 0 bases, leaving 12 bases between the germline ends. The CDR3 covers 13 residues. Measured with immunoSEQ multiplex PCR; TCRdb has only the in-frame clones, and not every one. The table lists 100,000 to 150,000 clones, approximately 90% of them singletons. These data belong to a study of control samples from healthy donors and cancer patients. The chain links TRBV29-1 to TRBJ2-7, with D unresolved. Sequenced sample: blood. The receptor was isolated from a man between 18 and 35 years old in good health. The CDR3 here is CSVYTGISYEQYF. The CDR3 bases are TGCAGCGTATATACCGGTATCTCCTACGAGCAGTACTTC.